These 21 T cell receptor beta chains originate from one sample sequenced in a study of beta chain features in type 1 diabetes. The study reverse transcribed the entire isolated RNA, so it sequenced expressed TCRB transcripts. Measured with immunoSEQ multiplex PCR; TCRdb has only the in-frame clones, and not every one. The sample contains 200,000 to 250,000 clones, 11% of which appear only once. Source material: central memory CD4+ T cells from blood. These receptor sequences come from a man between 18 and 35 years old in good health.

This clone was seen only a few times. This sequence joins TRBV7-2 and TRBJ2-7; D uncertain. The CDR3 sequence is 14 residues long. Germline-derived CDR1 and CDR2 are SGHTA and FQGNSA. V lost 0 bases to trimming and J lost 3 bases, with 9 bases between them. CDR3 nucleotides: TGTGCCAGCAGCTTAGCGGGCATATTCTACGAGCAGTACTTC. This translates into CASSLAGIFYEQYF.

This clone was seen ten or more times. The rearrangement joins TRBV30 to TRBJ2-1, with D perhaps matching TRBD1 (5 bases). V lost 0 bases and J lost 5, with 14 bases in between. This CDR3 has 15 amino acids. Germline CDR1 reads GTSNPN; CDR2 reads SVGIG (reference sequence). In nucleotides, the CDR3 is TGTGCCTGGAGTGTAGGTTCAGGGCTCGACAATGAGCAGTTCTTC. Protein product: CAWSVGSGLDNEQFF. The whole variable domain, remainder taken from reference TRBV30 and TRBJ2-1, is SQTIHQWPATLVQPVGSPLSLECTVEGTSNPNLYWYRQAAGRGLQLLFYSVGIGQISSEVPQNLSASRPQDRQFILSSKKLLLSDSGFYLCAWSVGSGLDNEQFFGPGTRLTVL.

The J gene is TRBJ2-7, the V gene TRBV30; D remains unclear. The length of the CDR3 is 12 residues. Germline V gene data show CDR1 as GTSNPN and CDR2 as SVGIG (reference sequence). V was cut by 4 bases and J by 1 base, with 8 bases left in between. Here the CDR3 reads CAWNTASYEQYF. CDR3 DNA sequence: TGTGCCTGGAATACAGCGTCCTACGAGCAGTACTTC.

This clone was counted a few times. The chain has TRBV15 and TRBJ2-1, with 8 bases fitting TRBD1. V lost 7 bases and J lost 2; bases outside the gene matches: 7. Germline loops: CDR1 LNHNV, CDR2 YYDKDF (reference sequence). The CDR3 is 15 amino acids. The CDR3 nucleotides are TGTGCCACCACCCCGGACAGGGACACCTACAATGAGCAGTTCTTC. Translated: CATTPDRDTYNEQFF.

This clone was counted a few times. Here the CDR3 reads CASSLQAGVYNEQFF. The CDR3 DNA sequence: TGTGCCAGCAGCTTACAGGCAGGCGTATACAATGAGCAGTTCTTC. This rearrangement joins TRBV7-8 to TRBJ2-1; D is unclear. Trimming took 2 bases from V and 4 from J, leaving 12 bases between them. Germline V gene sequence: CDR1 SGHVS, CDR2 FQNEAQ. This CDR3 contains 15 residues. Filled out from reference TRBV7-8 and TRBJ2-1, the complete variable domain reads GAGVSQSPRYKVAKRGQDVALRCDPISGHVSLFWYQQALGQGPEFLTYFQNEAQLDKSGLPSDRFFAERPEGSVSTLKIQRTQQEDSAVYLCASSLQAGVYNEQFFGPGTRLTVL.

The CDR3 nucleotides are TGTGCCAGCAGCTTACGGCCTAGGACAGATACGCAGTATTTT. Protein sequence: CASSLRPRTDTQYF. This rearrangement joins TRBV7-3 to TRBJ2-3; no definite D call. Trimming shortened V by 2 bases and J by 3 bases, and 9 bases separated the two germline ends. Germline V gene lookup returns CDR1 SGHTA and CDR2 FQGTGA. CDR3 size: 14 residues. Complete variable domain (other parts from reference TRBV7-3 and TRBJ2-3): GAGVSQTPSNKVTEKGKYVELRCDPISGHTALYWYRQSLGQGPEFLIYFQGTGAADDSGLPNDRFFAVRPEGSVSTLKIQRTERGDSAVYLCASSLRPRTDTQYFGPGTRLTVL.

This chain links TRBV5-1 with TRBJ2-1; 10 bases match TRBD2. The CDR3 contains 15 residues. V dropped 3 bases and J dropped 3; count of bases not matched to a gene: 3. Per germline, CDR1 SGHRS and CDR2 YFSETQ. CDR3 sequence (DNA): TGCGCCAGCAGCTCCACTAGCGGGGACTACAATGAGCAGTTCTTC. The encoded protein is CASSSTSGDYNEQFF.

This sequence joins TRBV6-5 and TRBJ2-5; D is uncertain. With 2 bases removed from V and 0 bases from J, the gap between germline ends came to 13 bases. This CDR3 has 16 amino acids. CDR1 is MNHEY and CDR2 is SVGAGI in the germline V gene. Here the CDR3 DNA reads TGTGCCAGCAGTTACCAAGGGTGGGCGTACCAAGAGACCCAGTACTTC. Translating gives CASSYQGWAYQETQYF.

The chain uses TRBV27 and TRBJ2-7; 7 bases map to TRBD1. CDR3 length: 17 amino acids. J was trimmed by 3 bases and V by 10 bases; bases with no gene match: 21. CDR1 is MNHEY, CDR2 SMNVEV, per germline (reference sequence). CDR3 in DNA: TGTGCCACCGTCTCGACAGGGACGTCGTTCGTTAACTACGAGCAGTACTTC. Its translation: CATVSTGTSFVNYEQYF.

The J gene is TRBJ2-7, the V gene TRBV7-8, with 8 bases lining up with TRBD1. With 5 bases clipped from V and 1 base from J, the junction kept 7 bases outside the gene matches. The CDR3 length is 15 residues. CDR1 and CDR2 from the germline V gene are SGHVS and FQNEAQ. CDR3 DNA sequence: TGTGCCAGCAGCCCTGGACAGGGCTATTCCTACGAGCAGTACTTC. Translation: CASSPGQGYSYEQYF.

This clone was recorded at least ten times. The V call is TRBV7-2, the J call TRBJ1-2, with 9 bases aligning to TRBD1. V was clipped by 5 bases and J by 3 bases; unmatched bases: 7. Germline V gene sequence: CDR1 SGHTA, CDR2 FQGNSA. The CDR3 is 15 residues long. The CDR3 here is CASSPGTGWDYGYTF. CDR3 DNA sequence: TGTGCCAGCAGCCCTGGGACAGGGTGGGACTATGGCTACACCTTC.

This clone was counted many times. The genes are TRBV10-3 and TRBJ2-1; 8 bases align to TRBD2. V shed 7 bases, J shed 9 bases, and the junction held 8 bases outside the gene matches. This CDR3 has 13 residues. Germline lookup yields CDR1 ENHRY and CDR2 SYGVKD. Here the CDR3 DNA reads TGTGCCATCACCCAGCGGGAGCGTGGTGAGCAGTTCTTC. Translating gives CAITQRERGEQFF.

In this sample, this clone turned up a few times. This chain joins TRBV30 and TRBJ2-3; D might be TRBD2 (6 bases). V was trimmed by 7 bases and J by 2 bases, leaving 16 bases between them. The CDR3 totals 14 residues. Germline V lookup: CDR1 GTSNPN, CDR2 SVGIG (reference sequence). CDR3: CALTEARDTDTQYF. CDR3 DNA: TGTGCCTTGACAGAGGCGCGGGACACAGATACGCAGTATTTT.

This clone was detected a few times. The chain employs TRBV4-2 and TRBJ2-2; D is perhaps TRBD1 (6 bases). This CDR3 is built from 17 residues. Germline V gene lookup returns CDR1 LGHNA and CDR2 YNFKEQ. V was clipped by 3 bases and J by 3 bases, with 17 bases between them. The DNA of the CDR3 is TGTGCCAGCAGCCACCATCAAGGGGGAACGGACACCGGGGAGCTGTTTTTT. Its translation is CASSHHQGGTDTGELFF.

This clone has more than one count but fewer than ten. The V and J genes are TRBV29-1 and TRBJ1-2; D possibly corresponds to TRBD1 (6 bases). Germline CDR1 is SQVTM and CDR2 is ANQGSEA. Trimming cost V 1 base and J 3 bases, with 9 bases left between them. The CDR3 contains 13 residues. CDR3 sequence: CSVEGDRHYGYTF. In DNA, the CDR3 is TGCAGCGTTGAAGGAGACAGGCACTATGGCTACACCTTC.

This clone has just a few counts. The J gene is TRBJ1-1, the V gene TRBV4-3; 7 bases agree with TRBD1. The junction had 3 bases not matched to a gene; V was cut back by 5 bases and J by 3 bases. This CDR3 has 13 amino acids. Germline V gene sequence: CDR1 LGHNA, CDR2 YSLEER. This CDR3 is CASSFDRDTEAFF. As DNA, the CDR3 is TGCGCCAGCAGCTTTGACAGGGACACTGAAGCTTTCTTT.

This clone was counted ten times or more. V usage is TRBV30 and J usage is TRBJ1-1; TRBD1 matches at 11 bases. V gave up 5 bases and J gave up 1 base; unmatched junction bases: 0. CDR1 is GTSNPN and CDR2 is SVGIG in the germline V gene (reference sequence). There are 13 residues in the CDR3. The CDR3: CAWGQGANTEAFF. CDR3 sequence (DNA): TGTGCCTGGGGACAGGGGGCGAACACTGAAGCTTTCTTT.

This clone has a handful of counts. The chain couples TRBV7-2 to TRBJ2-7, with TRBD2 identical over 9 bases. Germline lookup yields CDR1 SGHTA and CDR2 FQGNSA. Losses at the gene ends were 2 bases for V and 2 bases for J; bases not matched to a gene: 4. This CDR3 is 15 amino acids long. CDR3 loop: CASSLIAGATYEQYF. In DNA, the CDR3 is TGTGCCAGCAGCTTAATAGCGGGAGCCACCTACGAGCAGTACTTC.

This clone was observed many times. The rearrangement joins TRBV7-9 to TRBJ2-3; the match to TRBD2 covers 8 bases. Trimming cost V 4 bases and J 1 base; bases outside gene matches: 4. Germline V gene sequence: CDR1 SEHNR, CDR2 FQNEAQ (reference sequence). The CDR3 spans 15 residues. The CDR3 bases are TGTGCCAGCAGCTCTAGCGGGCTAGGCACAGATACGCAGTATTTT. Its protein product is CASSSSGLGTDTQYF.

A remark on this clone: Other DNA sequences within the sample encode an identical CDR3. This sequence joins TRBV5-1 and TRBJ2-1; D call uncertain. Looked up from germline, CDR1 is SGHRS and CDR2 is YFSETQ. This CDR3 spans 13 amino acids. The V and J ends lost 0 bases and 5 bases respectively, with 6 bases between them. CDR3 sequence: CASSLGGDNEQFF. The CDR3 region has the DNA TGCGCCAGCAGCTTGGGAGGTGACAATGAGCAGTTCTTC.

About this clone itself: A much larger clone differs from this one at a single base, so this may be a read error. Other DNA sequences in this sample translate to the same CDR3. The chain joins TRBV6-6 to TRBJ2-1; no clear D gene. The V end was cut by 5 bases, the J end by 0 bases, with 8 bases between. From germline, CDR1 is MNHNY and CDR2 SVGAGI (reference sequence). This CDR3 is built from 14 residues. The CDR3 DNA sequence: TGTGCCAGCAGTGATTGGAGCTCCTACAATGAGCAGTTCTTC. Protein sequence: CASSDWSSYNEQFF.